These T cell receptor beta chains were read from a single sample in a study of cytomegalovirus exposure and HLA in healthy donors. The assay was immunoSEQ multiplex PCR, and TCRdb's table has in-frame clones only and misses some. There are about 300,000 clones in the sample; 75% to 90% occur only once, and roughly 4% lies in the top ten. The source material was PBMCs. The receptors derive from a man between 40 and 49 years old in good health and CMV-seropositive. The CDR3 runs from the conserved cysteine through the conserved F or W. The D gene is left open where the match is weak. Only some rows state a clone size, as once, few, many or a class for expanded clones.

DNA | CDR3 | size | J | V | D
TGTTCCAGCAGCGCTAGCGGGACCACGAATGAGCAGTTCTTC | CSSSASGTTNEQFF | . | TRBJ2-1 | TRBV7-9 | TRBD2
TGCAGCGTTGGGGGATGGGCGGGCGCTTACAATGAGCAGTTCTTC | CSVGGWAGAYNEQFF | . | TRBJ2-1 | TRBV29-1 | .
TGTGCCAGCAGTTTTTACAGGGGGAACACCGGGGAGCTGTTTTTT | CASSFYRGNTGELFF | . | TRBJ2-2 | TRBV28 | TRBD1
TGTGCCAGCAGCCAAGGTATGGGGGGACTAGCGGGCCCCTCCTACAATGAGCAGTTCTTC | CASSQGMGGLAGPSYNEQFF | . | TRBJ2-1 | TRBV21-1 | .
TGTGCCAGCAGCTTGAGGGTGGGTAGCAATCAGCCCCAGCATTTT | CASSLRVGSNQPQHF | . | TRBJ1-5 | TRBV7-2 | .
TGTGCCAGCAGTTTATCGAACGGCGGTTTCAAGGATGAGCAGTTCTTC | CASSLSNGGFKDEQFF | . | TRBJ2-1 | TRBV27 | .
TGTGCCAGCAGTGAAGAGGCAGGGGGCGTATACGAGCAGTACTTC | CASSEEAGGVYEQYF | . | TRBJ2-7 | TRBV6-1 | TRBD1
TGTGCCAGCAGCTTAGGGTCCAGGGCAAAGTTCTTC | CASSLGSRAKFF | . | TRBJ2-1 | TRBV7-2 | .
TGTGCCAGCAGCCCGTCGTCGCGGCTTGAAATCATCTCCGAGCAGTACTTC | CASSPSSRLEIISEQYF | . | TRBJ2-7 | TRBV11-2 | .
TGCGCCAGCAGTCAAGGGGGGGCCTACGAGCAGTACTTC | CASSQGGAYEQYF | . | TRBJ2-7 | TRBV10-2 | .
TGTGCCAGCAGGGGACAGGGGGCATTGTATGAAAAACTGTTTTTT | CASRGQGALYEKLFF | once | TRBJ1-4 | TRBV2 | TRBD1
TGCGCCAGCAGCCAAGGTAGCGGGGGCCCGGGAAATGAGCAGTTCTTC | CASSQGSGGPGNEQFF | . | TRBJ2-1 | TRBV4-1 | TRBD2
TGTGCCAGTAGATCGACAGGCCTTAACTATGGCTACACCTTC | CASRSTGLNYGYTF | . | TRBJ1-2 | TRBV19 | .
TGTGCCAGCAGCCAAGATGGGGGGGGCACTAATGAAAAACTGTTTTTT | CASSQDGGGTNEKLFF | . | TRBJ1-4 | TRBV4-2 | .
TGCGCCAGCAGCGTGGGGACAGGGGGTCAGCCCCAGCATTTT | CASSVGTGGQPQHF | . | TRBJ1-5 | TRBV5-1 | TRBD1
TGTGCCAGCAGCTTAGGCGACTACTCCTACGAGCAGTACTTC | CASSLGDYSYEQYF | . | TRBJ2-7 | TRBV11-2 | .
TGTGCCAGCAGCTCGGCCCTAGGAAGAACAGATACGCAGTATTTT | CASSSALGRTDTQYF | . | TRBJ2-3 | TRBV7-3 | .
TGCGCCAGCAGCGCTGACAGGGATAGCAATCAGCCCCAGCATTTT | CASSADRDSNQPQHF | once | TRBJ1-5 | TRBV10-2 | TRBD1
TGTGCCAGCAGTGGGACTAGCGGGAGTCGGACAGATACGCAGTATTTT | CASSGTSGSRTDTQYF | once | TRBJ2-3 | TRBV6-6 | TRBD2
TGTGCCAGCTCACCATGGCAAGGGACTAGCGACACAGATACGCAGTATTTT | CASSPWQGTSDTDTQYF | once | TRBJ2-3 | TRBV18 | TRBD2
TGTGCCTGGAGTGGCTCCCTAGCGGGAGTGCAGTTCTTC | CAWSGSLAGVQFF | . | TRBJ2-1 | TRBV30 | TRBD2
TGCGCCAGCAGCTCGTCCCTAGCGGGAGTCGGTCGGAATGAGCAGTTCTTC | CASSSSLAGVGRNEQFF | . | TRBJ2-1 | TRBV5-1 | TRBD2
TGTGCCAGCAGTTTACGGAGGGACGAGCAGTACTTC | CASSLRRDEQYF | . | TRBJ2-7 | TRBV28 | .
TGTGCCAGCAGTTACCGGGGGAGCACTGAAGCTTTCTTT | CASSYRGSTEAFF | . | TRBJ1-1 | TRBV6-5 | .
TGTGCAAGTCGCTTAGCCTTAGCGGGAGATCCCTACAATGAGCAGTTCTTC | CASRLALAGDPYNEQFF | . | TRBJ2-1 | TRBV12-2 | .
TGTGCCAGTAGTATGACAGGGGGGTCCGAGCAGTACTTC | CASSMTGGSEQYF | once | TRBJ2-7 | TRBV19 | TRBD1
TGCGCCAGCAGATTCCTGACTGGAAATAAGCAGCATACGCAGTATTTT | CASRFLTGNKQHTQYF | . | TRBJ2-3 | TRBV4-1 | .
TGTGCCAGCAGCTTAGCGAGTTGGACGACAGGGACAGATACGCAGTATTTT | CASSLASWTTGTDTQYF | . | TRBJ2-3 | TRBV7-2 | TRBD1
TGTGCCAGCAGCTTACTCGCGGCCGGCAATGAGCAGTTCTTC | CASSLLAAGNEQFF | . | TRBJ2-1 | TRBV7-3 | .
TGTACTAGTGGTTTGGTGCCCCAGGGCTACGAGCAGTACTTC | CTSGLVPQGYEQYF | . | TRBJ2-7 | TRBV12-5 | .
TGTGCCAGCAGTTACACCCACAGGGACCAGCAGTACTTC | CASSYTHRDQQYF | . | TRBJ2-7 | TRBV6-5 | .
TGCAGCGTTGAACTGGGCTCGACCAACACCGGGGAGCTGTTTTTT | CSVELGSTNTGELFF | . | TRBJ2-2 | TRBV29-1 | .
TGTGCCAGCAGTTACGGACGCGGGAGGCTGTACAATGAGCAGTTCTTC | CASSYGRGRLYNEQFF | . | TRBJ2-1 | TRBV6-5 | TRBD2
TGTGCCAGCAGTTTATGGATAGCGGGACAAGAGACCCAGTACTTC | CASSLWIAGQETQYF | . | TRBJ2-5 | TRBV27 | TRBD2
TGTGCCAGCAGAGCCATCGACAGGGAGGAGGAAAAACTGTTTTTT | CASRAIDREEEKLFF | few | TRBJ1-4 | TRBV28 | TRBD1
TGTACCAGCAGCTGGCGGCGGGAGGTTCCTAACTATGGCTACACCTTC | CTSSWRREVPNYGYTF | . | TRBJ1-2 | TRBV5-4 | .
TGCGCCAGCAGCTTAAGGGCCCCGGGCTCGACAGGGACCCCGAACACTGAAGCTTTCTTT | CASSLRAPGSTGTPNTEAFF | . | TRBJ1-1 | TRBV5-1 | TRBD1
TGTGCCAGCAGCTTGGTTAGAGGGACTGGGGTGGGCGGCTACACCTTC | CASSLVRGTGVGGYTF | once | TRBJ1-2 | TRBV5-6 | .
TGTGCCAGCAGCTTAGACGGACAGGGTCCCGATGAGCAGTTCTTC | CASSLDGQGPDEQFF | . | TRBJ2-1 | TRBV11-3 | TRBD1
TGTGCCAGCAGCTTGACTAGCGGGAAAGAGACCCAGTACTTC | CASSLTSGKETQYF | . | TRBJ2-5 | TRBV5-4 | TRBD2
TGTGCCAGCTCACATCTAGATAACTATGGCTACACCTTC | CASSHLDNYGYTF | . | TRBJ1-2 | TRBV18 | .
TGTGCCAGCTCAAGGTGGAAGGGAGAGTTTGCCACCTTC | CASSRWKGEFATF | . | TRBJ1-2 | TRBV18 | .
TGTGCCATCAGTGAGACGGGGTCTGGAAACACCATATATTTT | CAISETGSGNTIYF | . | TRBJ1-3 | TRBV10-3 | .
TGTGCCAGCAGCTTTTCCTTGGGGGGGAGGGCCGGGAATGAGCAGTTCTTC | CASSFSLGGRAGNEQFF | few | TRBJ2-1 | TRBV11-3 | TRBD2
TGTGCCAGCAGTACACCCGGGACTGGGACTAGGGAGCAGTTCTTC | CASSTPGTGTREQFF | . | TRBJ2-1 | TRBV28 | TRBD2
TGTGCCAGCGGAATCCCTACGGGAGGGTCGAACACCGGGGAGCTGTTTTTT | CASGIPTGGSNTGELFF | . | TRBJ2-2 | TRBV27 | TRBD2
TGTGCCAGCAGTTTGGAGGACAGTGCTACAGATACGCAGTATTTT | CASSLEDSATDTQYF | . | TRBJ2-3 | TRBV27 | .
TGTGCCAGCAGTCCCGACAGGGGCTACGAGCAGTACTTC | CASSPDRGYEQYF | . | TRBJ2-7 | TRBV27 | TRBD1
TGTGCCAGCAGCCCCGGGACTAGCGCCTACAATGAGCAGTTCTTC | CASSPGTSAYNEQFF | . | TRBJ2-1 | TRBV7-3 | TRBD2
TGTGCCAGCAGCGAACGGACTAGCGGGAGGACCTACAATGAGCAGTTCTTC | CASSERTSGRTYNEQFF | . | TRBJ2-1 | TRBV5-4 | TRBD2